This T cell receptor (beta chain) was profiled in a study of cytomegalovirus exposure and HLA in healthy donors. Whole-study context: Caucasian-associated ancestry cluster membership applied to approximately 84% of 398 genotyped donors.

60 Vbeta and 13 Jbeta primers were used in PCR. The repertoire was sequenced with immunoSEQ multiplex PCR; TCRdb's copy has only in-frame clones and lacks some. The sample yields 170,000 or so clones, approximately 88% seen once. V shed 6 bases and J shed 6 bases, with 14 bases lying between them. The length of the CDR3 is 14 residues. Germline V gene sequence: CDR1 LNHDA, CDR2 SQIVND (reference sequence). Findings and limits, study-wide: Most TCR beta V segments were productive about 90% or about 30% of the time in an earlier analysis. A missense DCLRE1C variant was associated with V- and J-gene trimming of TCR beta chains in a later analysis, and an independent cohort replicated the association. Listed as cytomegalovirus-associated were approximately 160 TCR beta chains.

In the case of this clone: The antigen is unknown.

This clonotype was sampled from a boy under 10 years old in good health and CMV-seronegative. The sequencing input was PBMCs. This rearrangement joins TRBV19 to TRBJ2-2; no clear D. The CDR3: CASRRDPQAGELFF. In nucleotides, the CDR3 is TGTGCCAGTAGGCGAGATCCTCAGGCCGGGGAGCTGTTTTTT. Based on the CDR3 plus reference TRBV19 and TRBJ2-2, the full variable domain is DGGITQSPKYLFRKEGQNVTLSCEQNLNHDAMYWYRQDPGQGLRLIYYSQIVNDFQKGDIAEGYSVSREKKESFPLTVTSAQKNPTAFYLCASRRDPQAGELFFGEGSRLTVL.